A single sample gave rise to the 13 T cell receptor beta chains below, sequenced in a study of tumor-infiltrating lymphocytes in primary liver carcinoma. It was from approximately 20-30 mg of unsorted bulk tissue that RNA and DNA were co-extracted. The investigators made TCR beta cDNA from approximately 510 ng total RNA, using a constant-region primer. Investigators got TCR beta libraries out of three nested multiplex PCR rounds, done with slightly modified ARM-PCR. TRBV1-TRBV30 forward and Cbeta reverse primers drove the first two roughly 10-cycle rounds. Each CDR3 protein is one row after TCRdb ran MiXCR on the multiplex PCR reads. Altogether almost 55,000 distinct CDR3 sequences are present, about 73% being singletons, with the ten largest covering around 25%. The sequencing input was liver tumor tissue from sampling region 2. Indicated subset: tumor region T2, inferior pole. These receptors were collected from a man aged 35 to 55 with primary liver carcinoma and hepatitis B virus infection.

With respect to this clonotype: This is likely a read error, given that the CDR3 carries no conserved phenylalanine or tryptophan at its end. The CDR3 bases are TGTGCCTGCAGCCTAACTGACACTGCCTACGAGCAGTACATC. This codes for CACSLTDTAYEQYI. The chain uses TRBV11-2 and TRBJ2-7; D remains ambiguous. Germline V lookup: CDR1 SGHAT, CDR2 FQNNGV. The CDR3 spans 14 residues.

As concerns this clonotype: One end of the junction fails to match germline, which may point to a read error. V gene TRBV7-2 combines with J gene TRBJ2-5; possibly TRBD1 for D (5 bases). Germline CDR1 SGHTA, CDR2 FQGNSA. This CDR3 region has 12 residues. CDR3 protein: CAISSSGETQYF. As DNA, the CDR3 is TGTGCCATCAGCTCCTCAGGGGAGACCCAGTACTTC.

A word on this clonotype: It is likely a read error, because the conserved phenylalanine at the end of the CDR3 is missing. The chain joins TRBV10-3 to TRBJ2-7; D could derive from TRBD1 or TRBD2 (5 bases each). This CDR3 contains 15 residues. Germline CDR1 is ENHRY and CDR2 is SYGVKD. Trimming removed 4 bases from V and 2 bases from J, with 15 bases in between. CDR3 in amino acids: CAISGGEQQPYEQYL. Here the CDR3 DNA reads TGTGCCATCAGTGGAGGGGAGCAACAGCCCTACGAGCAGTACCTC.

To note about this clonotype: The CDR3 carries no conserved terminal phenylalanine or tryptophan, so it likely arises from a read error. The rearrangement uses TRBV11-2 and TRBJ2-7; 10 bases fit TRBD2. V lost 4 bases, J lost 5 bases, and 5 bases stayed unmatched. The CDR3 loop spans 14 amino acids. CDR1 SGHAT and CDR2 FQNNGV come from the germline V gene. DNA of the CDR3: TGTGCCAGCAGCTCGTGGCTAGCGGGAGACGAGCAGTACTTA. Residues: CASSSWLAGDEQYL.

As concerns this clonotype: At one end, the junction sequence differs from germline, possibly due to a read error. The chain joins TRBV11-2 to TRBJ2-3; 7 bases match TRBD2. The CDR3 runs to 16 residues. Germline V lookup: CDR1 SGHAT, CDR2 FQNNGV. The CDR3 protein is CTSSPPTSSSTDTQYF. The CDR3 region has the DNA TGTACCAGCAGTCCCCCGACTAGCAGCAGCACAGATACGCAGTATTTT. The full variable domain, rest sourced from reference TRBV11-2 and TRBJ2-3, is EAGVAQSPRYKIIEKRQSVAFWCNPISGHATLYWYQQILGQGPKLLIQFQNNGVVDDSQLPKDRFSAERLKGVDSTLKIQPAKLEDSAVYLCTSSPPTSSSTDTQYFGPGTRLTVL.

The chain combines TRBV12-3 or TRBV12-4 with TRBJ2-1; 10 bases fit TRBD2. There are 15 residues in the CDR3. The CDR3 DNA sequence: TGTACTAGCAGTTTTAGACTAGCGGGCGGCAATGAGCAGTTCTTC. This gives the protein CTSSFRLAGGNEQFF.

This clonotype appeared a single time. V is TRBV11-2 and J is TRBJ2-6; D ambiguous. CDR1 SGHAT and CDR2 FQNNGV come from the germline V gene. This CDR3 contains 15 residues. V was pared by 7 bases and J by 1 base, with 11 bases between. In DNA form, the CDR3 reads TGTGCCAGCACCCGGTGGTTGTCTGGGGCCAACGTCCTGACTTTC. Protein product: CASTRWLSGANVLTF.

Worth noting for this clonotype: A read error is likely, as this CDR3 ends without the conserved phenylalanine or tryptophan. The chain uses TRBV29-1 and TRBJ2-5; D tentatively fits TRBD1 or TRBD2 (6 bases each). This CDR3 has 13 residues. The germline V gene has CDR1 SQVTM and CDR2 ANQGSEA. V was shortened by 2 bases and J by 4 bases, with 11 bases between the two germline ends. DNA of the CDR3: TGCAGCGTTGAAAGGGGGGAGGTAGAGACCCAGTACATC. It specifies CSVERGEVETQYI.

A note on this clonotype: Relative to the germline gene, one junction end is altered; a read error may explain this. V is TRBV6-1 and J is TRBJ2-1; maybe TRBD2 (6 bases). The CDR3 runs to 12 residues. CDR1 and CDR2 from the germline V gene are MNHNS and SASEGT. CDR3 in amino acids: CVSSHGRPGQFF. CDR3 DNA sequence: TGTGTCAGCAGTCACGGGAGACCAGGGCAGTTCTTC.

About this clonotype: A read error is likely, as this CDR3 ends without the conserved phenylalanine or tryptophan. This chain links TRBV4-1 with TRBJ2-1, with D unresolved. In germline, CDR1 is MGHRA, CDR2 YSYEKL. Trimming removed 1 base at V and 2 bases at J, with 9 bases between. The CDR3 is 15 amino acids. CDR3 bases: TGCGCCAGCAGCCAAGCGGAACCCCCCTACAATGAGCAGTTCCTC. This codes for CASSQAEPPYNEQFL.

Details on this clonotype: Mismatch with germline at one junction end may stem from a read error. The genes are TRBV29-1 and TRBJ2-7, with 7 bases aligning to TRBD1. Looked up from germline, CDR1 is SQVTM and CDR2 is ANQGSEA. The CDR3 totals 14 residues. DNA of the CDR3: TGCGGTGTTATAACAGGGGACAGCCCCTACGAGCAATACTTC. Translated: CGVITGDSPYEQYF.

With respect to this clonotype: The final CDR3 position lacks the conserved phenylalanine or tryptophan, pointing to a likely read error. The DNA is omitted, as the CDR3 cannot be located on it reliably, and the CDR3 follows TCRdb's listing. The chain combines TRBV12-3 or TRBV12-4 with TRBJ1-1; the table's TRBD1 call for D was not verified on the DNA. The CDR3 adds up to 14 amino acids, both ends counted. The CDR3 is CASSLQGAGTEAIL.

The sample holds one count of this clonotype. The junction shows a germline mismatch at one end, possibly a read error. This sequence joins TRBV7-6 and TRBJ2-1, with 10 bases that match TRBD2. Per germline, CDR1 SGHVS and CDR2 FNYEAQ. This CDR3 comprises 16 residues. The CDR3 DNA follows: TGTACCAGCAGCTTAGATGCTAGCGGGAGCGGTAATGAGCAGTTCTTC. This encodes CTSSLDASGSGNEQFF.